These 28 T cell receptor beta chains were all obtained from the same sample, sequenced in a study of tumor and adjacent non-tumor tissue in lung cancer. No cell sorting was done before RNA was extracted from the tissue. More than 3 cm separated this lung sample from the edge of the tumor. Three rounds of nested PCR, following a modified ARM-PCR protocol, produced the TCRbeta library. TCRdb redid the calling of the multiplex PCR reads with MiXCR, one entry per CDR3 protein. The sample consists of about 76,000 distinct CDR3 sequences, 80% to 90% of them appearing once. The sequencing input was distant non-tumor lung tissue. Receptor source: a man aged 55-75 years with non-small cell lung cancer.

Points on this clonotype: No conserved phenylalanine or tryptophan ends this CDR3, so it is likely a read error. The rearrangement joins TRBV11-2 to TRBJ2-1; D is uncertain. The CDR3 covers 13 residues. CDR1 is SGHAT, CDR2 FQNNGV, per germline. The DNA of the CDR3 is TGTGCCAGCAGCCTAGAGCGCTACAATGAGCAGTTCATC. As protein: CASSLERYNEQFI.

About this clonotype: At one end the junction does not follow the germline gene, possibly because of a read error. The chain couples TRBV6-5 to TRBJ2-3; 8 bases line up with TRBD2. The CDR3 has 16 amino acids. CDR1 and CDR2 (germline): MNHEY, SVGAGI. In DNA form, the CDR3 reads TGTCCCAGCAGTTACGCGAGCGGGGGACCGCGAGATGCGCAGTATTTT. It translates to CPSSYASGGPRDAQYF.

Comment on this clonotype: One end of the junction fails to match germline, which may point to a read error. The chain joins TRBV5-8 to TRBJ1-1; TRBD1 matches at 10 bases. Germline-derived CDR1 and CDR2 are SGHTS and YDEGEE. CDR3 size: 14 residues. CDR3 sequence (DNA): TGTGCCAGCAACCGGGACAGGGGTGGCACTGGAGCTTTCTTT. Residues: CASNRDRGGTGAFF.

This clonotype has a single count. At one of its ends the junction is not consistent with the germline gene, which may arise from a read error. This sequence joins TRBV6-5 and TRBJ2-6; D not certain. Germline CDR1 and CDR2: MNHEY and SVGAGI. This CDR3 is built from 15 residues. Here the CDR3 DNA reads TGTACCAGCAGTTACTCCGGCTCTGGGGCCAACGTCCTGACTTTC. Translated: CTSSYSGSGANVLTF.

In regard to this clonotype: Here the CDR3 omits its conserved ending phenylalanine or tryptophan, so a read error is the likely source. This chain uses TRBV11-2 with TRBJ2-5; D is perhaps TRBD2 (7 bases). The CDR3 consists of 16 residues. The ends were cut back, 6 bases at V and 5 bases at J, with 22 bases in the middle. Germline V CDR1 and CDR2: SGHAT, FQNNGV. CDR3: CASRYTMGGPKETQYL. The CDR3 DNA follows: TGTGCCAGCAGGTACACAATGGGGGGGCCAAAGGAGACCCAGTACCTC.

This clonotype has ten or more counts. This sequence joins TRBV30 and TRBJ2-1, with 11 bases fitting TRBD2. This CDR3 has 13 amino acids. Germline values: CDR1 GTSNPN, CDR2 SVGIG (reference sequence). The V gene end was trimmed by 5 bases and the J gene end by 8 bases; junction bases not matched to a gene: 5. The CDR3, as DNA: TGTGCCTGGGAGACTAGCGGGGTCGATGAGCAGTTCTTC. Its protein product is CAWETSGVDEQFF.

The chain is built from TRBV28 and TRBJ1-4; D remains ambiguous. Germline CDR1 reads MDHEN; CDR2 reads SYDVKM. CDR3 size: 15 residues. V was trimmed by 4 bases and J by 5 bases, leaving 14 bases between them. The CDR3: CASSSSATQNEKLFF. The CDR3 DNA reads TGTGCCAGCAGTTCCTCAGCCACGCAAAATGAAAAACTGTTTTTT. The full variable domain, in which reference TRBV28 and TRBJ1-4 provide the parts outside the CDR3, is DVKVTQSSRYLVKRTGEKVFLECVQDMDHENMFWYRQDPGLGLRLIYFSYDVKMKEKGDIPEGYSVSREKKERFSLILESASTNQTSMYLCASSSSATQNEKLFFGSGTQLSVL.

A remark on this clonotype: A read error may produce the germline difference seen at one junction end. V gene TRBV11-2 combines with J gene TRBJ2-6; maybe TRBD1 (6 bases). The CDR3 runs 19 residues. The germline V gene encodes CDR1 SGHAT and CDR2 FQNNGV. CDR3 region: CASILVPNDRPSGANVLTF. Written as DNA, the CDR3 is TGTGCCAGCATCTTAGTTCCTAATGACAGGCCCTCTGGGGCCAACGTCCTGACTTTC.

In regard to this clonotype: A read error is likely, as this CDR3 ends without the conserved phenylalanine or tryptophan. This sequence joins TRBV11-2 and TRBJ2-6, with D perhaps given as TRBD1 or TRBD2 (5 bases each). Trimming left V 6 bases short and J 6 bases short, with 24 bases between. The CDR3 has 18 amino acids. Germline assignment: CDR1 SGHAT and CDR2 FQNNGV. The CDR3 DNA reads as TGTGCCAGCAGTCCAACTAGTGGGGGAGCCACTGAGGCCAACGTCCTGACTTAC. It encodes CASSPTSGGATEANVLTY.

Turning to this clonotype: The junction does not match germline at one end; this may be a read error. J is TRBJ1-1 and V is TRBV29-1; D unresolved. The germline V gene encodes CDR1 SQVTM and CDR2 ANQGSEA. The CDR3 sequence is 12 residues long. The DNA for the CDR3 is TGCAGCACCCAAGAGGGAGAAACTGAAGCTCTCTTT. Residues: CSTQEGETEALF.

Details on this clonotype: A junction end diverges from the germline sequence, so it may reflect a read error. This chain connects TRBV12-3 or TRBV12-4 to TRBJ2-3, with TRBD2 matching 13 bases. CDR3 size: 15 residues. The CDR3 spells CASTGTSGNTDTLYF. As DNA, the CDR3 is TGTGCCAGCACAGGGACTAGCGGGAACACAGATACGCTGTATTTT.

Note on this clonotype: One end of the junction does not line up with germline, which may come from a read error. J is TRBJ2-6 and V is TRBV6-5; 10 positions agree with TRBD2. The length of the CDR3 is 17 residues. CDR1 is MNHEY and CDR2 is SVGAGI in the germline V gene. CDR3 bases: TGTGCCAGCAGCCTAGCGGGAGCCAGCTCTGGGACCAAGGTCCTGATTTTC. Protein product: CASSLAGASSGTKVLIF.

The CDR3 spells CASSIGQGRETQYF. As DNA, the CDR3 is TGTGCCAGCAGCATCGGACAGGGGCGAGAGACCCAGTACTTC. The chain is built from TRBV11-2 and TRBJ2-5; 9 nucleotides line up with TRBD1. This CDR3 has 14 residues. Germline trimming cut 5 bases from V and 4 bases from J; bases unmatched to any gene: 5. Germline CDR1 SGHAT, CDR2 FQNNGV.

The chain couples TRBV29-1 to TRBJ1-3; D might be TRBD1 (5 bases). The V and J ends lost 5 bases and 0 bases respectively, with 8 bases between them. This CDR3 contains 13 residues. CDR1 and CDR2 from the germline V gene are SQVTM and ANQGSEA. The CDR3 DNA reads as TGCAGCGTTACGAGGGGCTCTGGAAACACCATATATTTT. This encodes CSVTRGSGNTIYF. Drawing the rest from reference TRBV29-1 and TRBJ1-3, the complete variable domain is SAVISQKPSRDICQRGTSLTIQCQVDSQVTMMFWYRQQPGQSLTLIATANQGSEATYESGFVIDKFPISRPNLTFSTLTVSNMSPEDSSIYLCSVTRGSGNTIYFGEGSWLTVV.

This clonotype was observed once. A junction end diverges from the germline sequence, so it may reflect a read error. This chain joins TRBV5-6 and TRBJ2-7; D call uncertain. CDR1 is SGHDT, CDR2 YYEEEE, per germline. The CDR3 runs to 14 residues. CDR3 residues: CASSRPDRSREQYF. DNA of the CDR3: TGTGCCAGCAGCAGACCCGACCGTTCCAGAGAGCAATACTTC.

As regards this clonotype: One end of the junction is discordant with germline, which a read error may explain. V gene TRBV20-1 combines with J gene TRBJ2-5; 10 nucleotides line up with TRBD2. CDR3 size: 14 residues. Germline CDR1 DFQATT, CDR2 SNEGSKA (reference sequence). The CDR3 sequence: CSATPGLASEIQYF. The DNA of the CDR3 is TGCAGTGCTACCCCGGGACTAGCGTCGGAGATCCAGTACTTC.

This clonotype was detected only once. One junction end disagrees with the germline gene, perhaps due to a read error. The V call is TRBV6-1, the J call TRBJ2-3; 7 bases align to TRBD2. Germline-derived CDR1 and CDR2 are MNHNS and SASEGT. CDR3 length equals 16 residues. The DNA for the CDR3 is TGTGCCAGCAAATCGGAGCCAGCGACTAGCATAGATACGCAGTTTTTT. Encoded protein: CASKSEPATSIDTQFF.

Notes on this clonotype: Mismatch with germline at one junction end may stem from a read error. V is TRBV6-5 and J is TRBJ2-1; D may be TRBD1 (5 bases). The CDR3 runs 17 residues. CDR1 and CDR2 (germline): MNHEY, SVGAGI. Here the CDR3 DNA reads TGTGCCAGTAGTTACCCGTACAGGCCGAGCTCCTACAATGAGCAGTTTTTC. As protein: CASSYPYRPSSYNEQFF.

A word on this clonotype: A much larger clone lies a single base off, so this may be a read error. This sequence joins TRBV4-3 and TRBJ1-2; 7 bases fit TRBD1. There are 15 residues in the CDR3. CDR1 LGHNA and CDR2 YSLEER come from the germline V gene. DNA of the CDR3: TGCGCCAGGAGCCAAGATTATATAGGGGGCCTTGGCTACACCTTC. This translates into CARSQDYIGGLGYTF.

As to this clonotype: A junction end diverges from the germline sequence, so it may reflect a read error. The V and J genes are TRBV24-1 and TRBJ1-1, with D hard to call. There are 13 residues in the CDR3. Germline V lookup: CDR1 KGHDR, CDR2 SFDVKD. CDR3 sequence: CATSDPNMAEAFF. DNA for the CDR3: TGTGCAACCAGTGATCCGAATATGGCTGAAGCTTTCTTT.

This clonotype was observed a few times. This CDR3 fails to terminate in the conserved phenylalanine or tryptophan, so it likely reflects a read error. The DNA is omitted, as the CDR3 cannot be located on it reliably, and the CDR3 follows TCRdb's listing. This rearrangement joins TRBV11-2 to TRBJ2-7; TRBD1 is the table's D call, not checked against the DNA. The CDR3 has 14 residues if both end residues are counted. CDR1 and CDR2 (germline): SGHAT, FQNNGV. CDR3 region: CASSFGTGPYEQYL.

This clonotype was observed a single time. The conserved final phenylalanine or tryptophan is absent from the CDR3, which likely points to a read error. V usage is TRBV12-3 or TRBV12-4 and J usage is TRBJ2-5, with 10 bases that match TRBD2. This CDR3 spans 17 amino acids. In DNA form, the CDR3 reads TGTATCAGCAGTTTGGGACTGGAGCGGGAGGGGCAAGAGACCCAGTACCTC. Translation: CISSLGLEREGQETQYL.

Remarks on this clonotype: The CDR3 ends on some other residue instead of the conserved phenylalanine or tryptophan, so this is likely a read error. The rearrangement joins TRBV29-1 to TRBJ2-1; TRBD2 aligns across 9 bases. This CDR3 contains 13 residues. The junction had 6 bases not matched to a gene; V was cut back by 7 bases and J by 5 bases. Germline CDR1 is SQVTM and CDR2 is ANQGSEA. The CDR3 nucleotides read TGCAGCGGGAGCAAGCGGGGGGACAATGAGCAGTTCTCC. Amino acid sequence: CSGSKRGDNEQFS.

Of note for this clonotype: The final CDR3 position lacks the conserved phenylalanine or tryptophan, pointing to a likely read error. In DNA, the CDR3 is TGTACCAGCAGGACGGATAATACCGGGGAGCTGTTTATT. This sequence encodes CTSRTDNTGELFI. This chain connects TRBV12-3 or TRBV12-4 to TRBJ2-2; no firm D call. This CDR3 comprises 13 residues.

A few counts support this clonotype. With a much larger clone just one base away, this may be a read error. V and J are TRBV10-1 and TRBJ2-5, with no clear D. Germline lookup yields CDR1 WNHNN and CDR2 SYGVQD (reference sequence). The CDR3 sequence is 13 residues long. Here the CDR3 reads CASSPRVGEIQYF. Written as DNA, the CDR3 is TGCGCCAGCAGCCCTCGCGTAGGAGAGATCCAGTACTTC.

The gene calls are TRBV7-9 and TRBJ1-2; D is unresolved. The CDR3 consists of 11 residues. Germline CDR1 is SEHNR and CDR2 is FQNEAQ (reference sequence). Trimming shortened V by 4 bases and J by 10 bases, and 10 bases separated the two germline ends. The CDR3 bases are TGTGCCAGCAGCTCATCGGGCGACTACACCTTC. Translating it yields CASSSSGDYTF.

Concerning this clonotype itself: Relative to the germline gene, one junction end is altered; a read error may explain this. The chain uses TRBV6-5 and TRBJ2-6; TRBD2 matches at 9 bases. This CDR3 has 17 residues. Germline CDR1 reads MNHEY; CDR2 reads SVGAGI. CDR3 sequence reads: CASSLAGASFGANILTF. The CDR3 coding sequence is TGTGCGAGCAGTTTAGCGGGGGCCAGCTTTGGGGCCAACATCCTGACTTTC.

About this clonotype itself: One end of the junction does not line up with germline, which may come from a read error. J is TRBJ2-7 and V is TRBV11-2; the D gene could be TRBD1 or TRBD2 (5 bases each). Germline CDR1 reads SGHAT; CDR2 reads FQNNGV. CDR3 length: 14 amino acids. CDR3 nucleotide sequence: TGTGCCAGCAGCTTCGGGACGGGGCCCTACGGGCAGTACTTC. It yields the protein CASSFGTGPYGQYF.